The clone carrying this TCR beta chain was counted a few times. The antigen remains undetermined. The data were obtained in a study of cytotoxic CD8 clonotypes in ibrutinib-treated CLL. Study as a whole: The cohort had 10 to 11 relapsed/refractory and over 14 treatment-naive patients, 17 IGHV unmutated. Points from the study as a whole: Treatment saw public clonotypes, which were uncommon, either contract or stay stable.

Depth targeted 1 in 200,000 to 1 in 1 million T cells, averaging approximately 9.9x coverage per clonotype. This table comes from immunoSEQ multiplex PCR, and its TCRdb copy is limited to in-frame clones, with some not included. The sample lists about 35,000 clones, roughly 45% occurring once. The starting material was PBMCs, obtained before ibrutinib treatment. This TCR was sampled from a human donor with chronic lymphocytic leukemia.

The CDR3 loop is CASSTQQRGGRGEQFF. Here the CDR3 DNA reads TGTGCCAGCAGTACCCAACAGCGGGGGGGCCGAGGGGAGCAGTTCTTC. The chain couples TRBV27 to TRBJ2-1, with 10 bases matching TRBD2. From germline, CDR1 is MNHEY and CDR2 SMNVEV (reference sequence). With V trimmed by 5 bases and J by 10 bases, 14 bases remained unmatched. The CDR3 contains 16 residues.